The present entry profiles one T cell receptor beta chain with its context. These data are taken from a study of control samples from healthy donors and cancer patients. Using immunoSEQ multiplex PCR, the repertoire was profiled, and TCRdb retains in-frame clones only, with some absent. The repertoire includes about 78,000 clones, 70% to 90% of them detected once, and 7.5% to 9% sits in the top ten. The CDR3 totals 17 residues. Germline V gives CDR1 SQVTM, CDR2 ANQGSEA. V dropped 3 bases and J dropped 1 base, with 20 bases sitting between them. Sequencing input: blood. V gene TRBV29-1 combines with J gene TRBJ2-3; unclear D gene. The sequence was collected from a woman aged 60 to 75 in good health. CDR3 sequence reads: CSVEGSGRYLGTDTQYF. The CDR3 DNA is TGCAGCGTTGAGGGTTCGGGCCGTTATTTGGGCACAGATACGCAGTATTTT.